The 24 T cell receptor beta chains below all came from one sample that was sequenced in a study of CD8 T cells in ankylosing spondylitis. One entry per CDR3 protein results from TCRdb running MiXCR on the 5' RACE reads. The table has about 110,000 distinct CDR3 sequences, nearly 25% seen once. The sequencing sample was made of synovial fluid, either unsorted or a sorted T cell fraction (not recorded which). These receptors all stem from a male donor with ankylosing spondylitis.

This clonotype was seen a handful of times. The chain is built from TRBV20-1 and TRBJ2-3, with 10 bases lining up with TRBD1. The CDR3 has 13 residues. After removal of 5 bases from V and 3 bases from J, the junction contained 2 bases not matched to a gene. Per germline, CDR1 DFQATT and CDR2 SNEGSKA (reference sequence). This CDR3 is CSAGQGVTDTQYF. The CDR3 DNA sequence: TGCAGTGCTGGACAGGGGGTAACAGATACGCAGTATTTT.

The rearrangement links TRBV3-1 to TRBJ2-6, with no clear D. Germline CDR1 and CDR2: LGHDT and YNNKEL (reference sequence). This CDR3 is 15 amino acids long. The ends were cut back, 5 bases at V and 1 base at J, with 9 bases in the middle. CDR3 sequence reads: CASSSFPSGANVLTF. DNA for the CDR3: TGTGCCAGCAGCAGTTTCCCGTCTGGGGCCAACGTCCTGACTTTC.

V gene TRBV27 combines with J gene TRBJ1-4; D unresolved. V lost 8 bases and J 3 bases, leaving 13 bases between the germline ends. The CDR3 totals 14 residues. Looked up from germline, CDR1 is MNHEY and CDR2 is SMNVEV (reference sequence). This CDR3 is CASGRGTANEKLFF. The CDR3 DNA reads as TGTGCCAGCGGCCGGGGTACGGCTAATGAAAAACTGTTTTTT.

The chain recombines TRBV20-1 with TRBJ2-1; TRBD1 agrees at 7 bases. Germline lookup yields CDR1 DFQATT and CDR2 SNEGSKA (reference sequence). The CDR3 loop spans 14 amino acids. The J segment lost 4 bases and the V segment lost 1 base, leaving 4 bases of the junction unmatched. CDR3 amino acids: CSARGDRGYNEQFF. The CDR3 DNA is TGCAGTGCTAGAGGGGACAGAGGTTACAATGAGCAGTTCTTC.

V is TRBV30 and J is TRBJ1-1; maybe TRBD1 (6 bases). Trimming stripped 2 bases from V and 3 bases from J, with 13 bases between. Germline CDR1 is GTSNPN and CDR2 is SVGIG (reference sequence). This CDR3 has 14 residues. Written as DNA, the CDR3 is TGTGCCTGGAGTCTCTGGGGGCCGGACACTGAAGCTTTCTTT. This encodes CAWSLWGPDTEAFF.

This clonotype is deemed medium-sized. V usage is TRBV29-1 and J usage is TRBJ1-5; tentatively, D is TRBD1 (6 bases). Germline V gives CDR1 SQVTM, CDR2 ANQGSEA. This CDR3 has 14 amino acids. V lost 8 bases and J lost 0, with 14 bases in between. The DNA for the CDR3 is TGCAGCTTCCGGGACACCTATAGCAATCAGCCCCAGCATTTT. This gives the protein CSFRDTYSNQPQHF.

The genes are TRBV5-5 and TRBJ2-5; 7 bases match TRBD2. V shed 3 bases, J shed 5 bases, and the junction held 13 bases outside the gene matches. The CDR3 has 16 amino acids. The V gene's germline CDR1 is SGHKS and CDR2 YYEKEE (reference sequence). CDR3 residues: CASSSPPLGGKETQYF. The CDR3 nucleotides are TGTGCCAGCAGCTCTCCCCCGCTGGGAGGGAAGGAGACCCAGTACTTC.

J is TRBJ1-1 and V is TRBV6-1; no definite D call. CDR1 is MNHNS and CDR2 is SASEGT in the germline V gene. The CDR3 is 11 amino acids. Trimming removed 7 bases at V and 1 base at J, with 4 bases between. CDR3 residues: CASKENTEAFF. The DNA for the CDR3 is TGTGCCAGCAAAGAGAACACTGAAGCTTTCTTT.

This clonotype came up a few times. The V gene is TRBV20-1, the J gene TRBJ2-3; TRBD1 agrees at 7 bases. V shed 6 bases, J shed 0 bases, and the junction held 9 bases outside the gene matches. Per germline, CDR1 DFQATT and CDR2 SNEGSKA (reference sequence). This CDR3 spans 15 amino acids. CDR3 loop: CSAPRQGYSTDTQYF. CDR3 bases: TGCAGTGCCCCTCGACAGGGATATAGCACAGATACGCAGTATTTT.

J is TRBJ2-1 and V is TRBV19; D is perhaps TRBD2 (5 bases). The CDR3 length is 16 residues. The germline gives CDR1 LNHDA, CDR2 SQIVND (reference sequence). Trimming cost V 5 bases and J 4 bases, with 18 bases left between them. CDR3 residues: CASSFAVTRLYNEQFF. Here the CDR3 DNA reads TGTGCCAGTAGTTTTGCGGTAACTAGACTGTACAATGAGCAGTTCTTC.

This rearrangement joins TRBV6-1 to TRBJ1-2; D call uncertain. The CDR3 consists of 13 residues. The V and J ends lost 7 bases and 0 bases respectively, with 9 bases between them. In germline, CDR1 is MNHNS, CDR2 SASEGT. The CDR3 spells CASTRGANYGYTF. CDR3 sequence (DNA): TGTGCCAGCACACGTGGAGCTAACTATGGCTACACCTTC.

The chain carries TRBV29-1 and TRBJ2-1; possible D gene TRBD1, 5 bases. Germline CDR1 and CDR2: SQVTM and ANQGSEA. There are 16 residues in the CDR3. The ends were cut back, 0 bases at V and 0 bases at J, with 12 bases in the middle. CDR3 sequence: CSVEDPNRSSYNEQFF. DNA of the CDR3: TGCAGCGTTGAAGATCCAAACAGGAGCTCCTACAATGAGCAGTTCTTC.

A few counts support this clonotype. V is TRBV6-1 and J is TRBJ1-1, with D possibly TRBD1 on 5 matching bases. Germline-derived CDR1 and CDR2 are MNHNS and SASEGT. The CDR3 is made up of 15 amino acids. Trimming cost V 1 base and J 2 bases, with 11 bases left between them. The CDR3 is CASSEGPGSNTEAFF. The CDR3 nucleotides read TGTGCCAGCAGTGAAGGGCCAGGGAGTAACACTGAAGCTTTCTTT.

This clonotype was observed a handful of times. CDR3 bases: TGTGCCAGCAGAGTACTCGAAGGAATGAACACTGAAGCTTTCTTT. This gives the protein CASRVLEGMNTEAFF. The V call is TRBV6-2 or TRBV6-3, the J call TRBJ1-1, with no clear D. Trimming shortened V by 6 bases and J by 0 bases, and 14 bases separated the two germline ends. Germline V gives CDR1 MNHEY, CDR2 SVGEGT. The CDR3 is 15 residues long.

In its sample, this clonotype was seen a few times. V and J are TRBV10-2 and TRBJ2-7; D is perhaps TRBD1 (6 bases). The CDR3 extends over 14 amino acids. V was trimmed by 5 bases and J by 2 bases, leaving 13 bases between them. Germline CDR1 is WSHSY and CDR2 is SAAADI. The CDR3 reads CASSIRTDPYEQYF. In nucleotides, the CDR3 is TGCGCCAGCAGTATCAGGACAGATCCCTACGAGCAGTACTTC.

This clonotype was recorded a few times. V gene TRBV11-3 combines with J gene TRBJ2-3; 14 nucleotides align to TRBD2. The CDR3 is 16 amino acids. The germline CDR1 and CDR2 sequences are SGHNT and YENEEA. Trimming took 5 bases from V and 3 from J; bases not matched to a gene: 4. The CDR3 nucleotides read TGTGCCAGCAGCCCAGGGACTAGCGGGAGAACAGATACGCAGTATTTT. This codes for CASSPGTSGRTDTQYF.

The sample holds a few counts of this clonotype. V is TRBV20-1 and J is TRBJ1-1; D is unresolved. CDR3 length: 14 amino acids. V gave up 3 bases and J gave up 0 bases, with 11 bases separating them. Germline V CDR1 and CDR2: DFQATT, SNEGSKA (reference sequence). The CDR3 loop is CSARAAPLNTEAFF. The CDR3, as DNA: TGCAGTGCTAGGGCCGCGCCGCTGAACACTGAAGCTTTCTTT.

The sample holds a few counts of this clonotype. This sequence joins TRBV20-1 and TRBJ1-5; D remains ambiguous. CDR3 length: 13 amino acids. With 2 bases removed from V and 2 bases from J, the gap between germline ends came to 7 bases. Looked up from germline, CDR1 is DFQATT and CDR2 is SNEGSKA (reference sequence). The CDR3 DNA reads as TGCAGTGCTAGACGGGGAGGCAATCAGCCCCAGCATTTT. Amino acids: CSARRGGNQPQHF.

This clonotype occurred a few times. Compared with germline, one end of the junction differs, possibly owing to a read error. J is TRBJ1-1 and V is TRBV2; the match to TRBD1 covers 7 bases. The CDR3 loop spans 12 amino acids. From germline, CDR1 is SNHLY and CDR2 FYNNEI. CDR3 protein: CASRQGNAEAFF. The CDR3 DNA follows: TGTGCCAGCAGACAGGGGAACGCTGAAGCTTTCTTT.

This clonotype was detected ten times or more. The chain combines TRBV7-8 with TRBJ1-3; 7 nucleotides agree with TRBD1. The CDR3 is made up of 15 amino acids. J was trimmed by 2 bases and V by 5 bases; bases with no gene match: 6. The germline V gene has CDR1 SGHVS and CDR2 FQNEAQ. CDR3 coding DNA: TGTGCCAGCAGCGCTTACAGGGGACCTGGAAACACCATATATTTT. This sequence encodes CASSAYRGPGNTIYF.

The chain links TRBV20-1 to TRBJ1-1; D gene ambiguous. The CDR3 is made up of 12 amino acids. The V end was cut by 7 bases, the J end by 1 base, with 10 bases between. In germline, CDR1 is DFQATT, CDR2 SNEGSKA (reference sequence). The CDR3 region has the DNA TGCAGTGTCAAGGCAGGGAACACTGAAGCTTTCTTT. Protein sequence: CSVKAGNTEAFF.

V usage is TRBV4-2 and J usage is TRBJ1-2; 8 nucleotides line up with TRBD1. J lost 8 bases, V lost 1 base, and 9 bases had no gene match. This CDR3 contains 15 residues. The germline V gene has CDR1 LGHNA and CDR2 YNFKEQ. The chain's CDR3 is CASSQASQGVGGYTF. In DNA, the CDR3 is TGTGCCAGCAGCCAAGCCTCACAGGGGGTGGGAGGCTACACCTTC.

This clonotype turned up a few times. Here the CDR3 reads CAWSVRGGSGYTF. CDR3 in DNA: TGTGCCTGGAGTGTAAGGGGAGGGTCTGGCTACACCTTC. The J gene is TRBJ1-2, the V gene TRBV30, with a tentative D call TRBD1 (5 bases). The CDR3 has 13 amino acids. The germline V gene encodes CDR1 GTSNPN and CDR2 SVGIG (reference sequence). Trimming stripped 0 bases from V and 7 bases from J, with 12 bases between.

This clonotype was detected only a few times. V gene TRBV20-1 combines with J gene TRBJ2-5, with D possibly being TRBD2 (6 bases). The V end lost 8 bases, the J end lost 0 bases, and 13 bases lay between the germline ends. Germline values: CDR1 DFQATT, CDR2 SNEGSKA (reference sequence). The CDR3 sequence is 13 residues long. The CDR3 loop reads CSWRGQYQETQYF. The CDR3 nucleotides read TGCAGTTGGAGGGGTCAGTACCAAGAGACCCAGTACTTC.